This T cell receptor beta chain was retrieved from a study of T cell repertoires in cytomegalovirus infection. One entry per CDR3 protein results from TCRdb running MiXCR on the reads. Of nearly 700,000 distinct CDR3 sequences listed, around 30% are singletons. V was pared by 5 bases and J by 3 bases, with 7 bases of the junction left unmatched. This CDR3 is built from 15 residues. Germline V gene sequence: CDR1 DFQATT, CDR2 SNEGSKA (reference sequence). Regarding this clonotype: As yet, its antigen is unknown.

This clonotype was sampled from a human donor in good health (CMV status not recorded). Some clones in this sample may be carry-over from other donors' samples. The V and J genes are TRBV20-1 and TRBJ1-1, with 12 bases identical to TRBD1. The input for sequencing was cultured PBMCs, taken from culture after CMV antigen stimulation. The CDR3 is CSARVRDRGHTEAFF. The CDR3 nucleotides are TGCAGTGCTCGGGTCCGGGACAGGGGGCACACTGAAGCTTTCTTT.